Included here is one TCR beta chain sequence, with context. The specificity of this receptor is unknown. Base qualities are not provided; no much larger clone lies one nucleotide away. Libraries came from the immunoSEQ multiplex PCR assay. TCRdb limited this immuneACCESS table to in-frame rearrangements with V and J called. A share of clones is missing; checked studies link under half to unresolved V genes, and the rest is unexplained. Across this sample there are about 110,000 clones, with roughly 88% seen only once. The ten largest clones take up roughly 3.5% of the sample. This sample was taken from a study of control samples from healthy donors and cancer patients (dated by TCRdb to about 2020). The CDR3 spans 17 residues, from the cysteine through the phenylalanine. The retained sequence is limited to the CDR3, 51 bases, with the frame set at the first base. Compared with germline, V lacks 5 bases and J lacks 2 bases; bases without a gene match: 12. Taken from the germline V gene, the CDR1 and CDR2 loops are SGHRS and YFSETQ.

Recombination connected TRBV5-1 to TRBJ2-3; the junction holds 9 bases that match TRBD2. The sequenced sample consisted of PBMCs. The TCR comes from a woman aged 55-69 years with lung cancer. The CDR3 amino acid sequence is: CASSPPKRGAHTDTQYF. The DNA sequence is as follows: TGCGCCAGCAGTCCTCCTAAGCGGGGGGCCCACACAGATACGCAGTATTTT.